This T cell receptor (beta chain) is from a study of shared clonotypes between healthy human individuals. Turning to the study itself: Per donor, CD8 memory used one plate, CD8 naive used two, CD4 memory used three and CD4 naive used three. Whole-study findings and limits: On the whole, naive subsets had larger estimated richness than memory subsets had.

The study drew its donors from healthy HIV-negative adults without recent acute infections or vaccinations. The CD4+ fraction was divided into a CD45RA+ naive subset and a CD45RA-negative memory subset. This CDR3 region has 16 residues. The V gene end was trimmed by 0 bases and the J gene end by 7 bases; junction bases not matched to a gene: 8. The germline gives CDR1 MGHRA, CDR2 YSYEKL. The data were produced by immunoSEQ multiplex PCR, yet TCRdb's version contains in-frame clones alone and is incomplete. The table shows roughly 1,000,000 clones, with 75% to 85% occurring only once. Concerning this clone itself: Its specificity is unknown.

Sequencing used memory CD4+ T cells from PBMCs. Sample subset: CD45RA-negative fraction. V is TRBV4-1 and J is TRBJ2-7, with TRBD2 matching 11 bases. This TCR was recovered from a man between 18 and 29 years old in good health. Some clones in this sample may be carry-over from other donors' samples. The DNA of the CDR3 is TGCGCCAGCAGCCAAGATTCGCTAGCGGGAGGTGGGGAGCAGTACTTC. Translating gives CASSQDSLAGGGEQYF.